This T cell receptor (beta chain) is drawn from a study of blood T cell repertoires in COVID-19. Germline trimming cut 2 bases from V and 5 bases from J; bases unmatched to any gene: 8. The CDR3 length is 15 residues. Germline V gene sequence: CDR1 SGHDT, CDR2 YYEEEE. Produced via immunoSEQ multiplex PCR; TCRdb's table is partial and in-frame only. The table lists roughly 250,000 clones, 84% of them singletons. This chain connects TRBV5-6 to TRBJ2-5, with 8 bases fitting TRBD2. This receptor was identified in a woman aged 35 to 49 who had recovered from COVID-19. Sequencing was carried out using peripheral blood. The CDR3 is CASSFIPGGPETQYF. The CDR3 bases are TGTGCCAGCAGCTTCATTCCGGGGGGGCCGGAGACCCAGTACTTC.